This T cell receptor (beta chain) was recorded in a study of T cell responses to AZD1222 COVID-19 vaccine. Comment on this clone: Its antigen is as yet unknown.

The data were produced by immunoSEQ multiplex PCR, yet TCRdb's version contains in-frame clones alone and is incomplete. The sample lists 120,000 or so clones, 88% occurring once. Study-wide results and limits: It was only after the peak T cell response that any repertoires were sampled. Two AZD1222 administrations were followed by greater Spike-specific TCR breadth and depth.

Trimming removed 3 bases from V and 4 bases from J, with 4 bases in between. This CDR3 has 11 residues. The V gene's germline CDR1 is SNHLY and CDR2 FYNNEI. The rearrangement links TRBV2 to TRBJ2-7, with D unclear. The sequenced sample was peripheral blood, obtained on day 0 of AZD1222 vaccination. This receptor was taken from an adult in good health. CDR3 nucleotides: TGTGCCAGCAGTGACCGGTACGAGCAGTACTTC. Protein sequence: CASSDRYEQYF.